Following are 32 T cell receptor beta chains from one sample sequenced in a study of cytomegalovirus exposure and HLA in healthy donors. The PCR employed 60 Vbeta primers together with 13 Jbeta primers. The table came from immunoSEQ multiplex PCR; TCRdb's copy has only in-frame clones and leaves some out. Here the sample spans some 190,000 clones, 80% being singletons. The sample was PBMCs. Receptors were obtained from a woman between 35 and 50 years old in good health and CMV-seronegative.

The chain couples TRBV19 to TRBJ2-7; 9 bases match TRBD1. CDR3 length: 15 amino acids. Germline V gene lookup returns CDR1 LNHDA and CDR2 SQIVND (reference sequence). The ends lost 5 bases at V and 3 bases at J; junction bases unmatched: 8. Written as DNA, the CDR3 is TGTGCCAGTAGTTCCAACAGGGGGCAAGGCTACGAGCAGTACTTC. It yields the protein CASSSNRGQGYEQYF. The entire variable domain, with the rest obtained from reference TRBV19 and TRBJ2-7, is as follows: DGGITQSPKYLFRKEGQNVTLSCEQNLNHDAMYWYRQDPGQGLRLIYYSQIVNDFQKGDIAEGYSVSREKKESFPLTVTSAQKNPTAFYLCASSSNRGQGYEQYFGPGTRLTVT.

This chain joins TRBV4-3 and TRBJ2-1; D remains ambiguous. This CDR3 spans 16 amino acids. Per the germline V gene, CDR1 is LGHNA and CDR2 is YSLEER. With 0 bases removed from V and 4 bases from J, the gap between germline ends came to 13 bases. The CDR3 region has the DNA TGCGCCAGCAGCCAAGAAGCCAAGCGTTCATACAATGAGCAGTTCTTC. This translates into CASSQEAKRSYNEQFF.

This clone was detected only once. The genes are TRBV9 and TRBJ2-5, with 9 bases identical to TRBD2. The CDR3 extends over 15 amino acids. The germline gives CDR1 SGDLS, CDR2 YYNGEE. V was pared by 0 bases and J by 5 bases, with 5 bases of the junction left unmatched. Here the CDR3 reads CASSVGLAVGETQYF. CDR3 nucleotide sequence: TGTGCCAGCAGCGTAGGACTAGCGGTGGGGGAGACCCAGTACTTC.

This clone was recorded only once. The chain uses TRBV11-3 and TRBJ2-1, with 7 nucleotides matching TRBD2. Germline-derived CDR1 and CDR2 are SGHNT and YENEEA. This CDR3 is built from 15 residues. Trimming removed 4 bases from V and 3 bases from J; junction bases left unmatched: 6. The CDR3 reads CASSSRLAVYNEQFF. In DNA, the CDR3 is TGTGCCAGCAGCTCGCGACTAGCCGTCTACAATGAGCAGTTCTTC.

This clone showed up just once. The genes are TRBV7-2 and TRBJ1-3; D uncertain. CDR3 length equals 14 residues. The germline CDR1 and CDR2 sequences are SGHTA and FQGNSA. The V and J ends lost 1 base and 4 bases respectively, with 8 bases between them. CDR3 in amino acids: CASSLVGPGNTIYF. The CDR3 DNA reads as TGTGCCAGCAGCTTAGTGGGCCCCGGAAACACCATATATTTT.

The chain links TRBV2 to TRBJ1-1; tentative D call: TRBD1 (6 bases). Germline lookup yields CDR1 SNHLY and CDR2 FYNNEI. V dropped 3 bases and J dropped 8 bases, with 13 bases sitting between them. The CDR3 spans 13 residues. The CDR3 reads CASSDEAQGEAFF. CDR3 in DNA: TGTGCCAGCAGTGACGAAGCGCAGGGGGAAGCTTTCTTT.

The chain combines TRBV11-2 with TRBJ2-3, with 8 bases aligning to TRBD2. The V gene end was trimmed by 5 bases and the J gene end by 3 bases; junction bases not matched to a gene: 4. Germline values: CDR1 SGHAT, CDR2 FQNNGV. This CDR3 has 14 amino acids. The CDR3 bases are TGTGCCAGCAGCCCCCAGCGGGAGACAGATACGCAGTATTTT. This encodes CASSPQRETDTQYF.

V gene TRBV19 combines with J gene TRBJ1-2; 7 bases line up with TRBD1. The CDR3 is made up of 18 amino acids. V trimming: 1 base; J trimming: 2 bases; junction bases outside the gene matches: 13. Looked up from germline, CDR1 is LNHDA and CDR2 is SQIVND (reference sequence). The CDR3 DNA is TGTGCCAGTAGTATAGCTCCGACAGGGTCGGGGGAAAACTATGGCTACACCTTC. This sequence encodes CASSIAPTGSGENYGYTF.

CDR3 protein: CATRGAHEQYV. CDR3 DNA sequence: TGCGCCACCAGGGGAGCCCACGAGCAGTACGTC. This sequence joins TRBV23-1 and TRBJ2-7; D is possibly TRBD1 (6 bases). TRBV23-1 is an open reading frame, and its role is uncertain. V lost 10 bases, J lost 5 bases, and 12 bases lay in between. CDR3 length equals 11 residues.

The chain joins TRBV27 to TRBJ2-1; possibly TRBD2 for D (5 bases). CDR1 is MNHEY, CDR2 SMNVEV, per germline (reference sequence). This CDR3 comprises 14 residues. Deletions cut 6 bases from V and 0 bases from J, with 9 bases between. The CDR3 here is CASRNSVSYNEQFF. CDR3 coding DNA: TGTGCCAGCAGGAATAGCGTCTCCTACAATGAGCAGTTCTTC.

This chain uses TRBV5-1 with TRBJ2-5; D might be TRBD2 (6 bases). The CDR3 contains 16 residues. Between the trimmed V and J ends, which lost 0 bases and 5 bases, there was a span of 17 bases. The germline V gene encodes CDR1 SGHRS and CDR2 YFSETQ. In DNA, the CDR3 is TGCGCCAGCAGCTTGGAAGGTTGGAGGGAAGCGGAGACCCAGTACTTC. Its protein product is CASSLEGWREAETQYF.

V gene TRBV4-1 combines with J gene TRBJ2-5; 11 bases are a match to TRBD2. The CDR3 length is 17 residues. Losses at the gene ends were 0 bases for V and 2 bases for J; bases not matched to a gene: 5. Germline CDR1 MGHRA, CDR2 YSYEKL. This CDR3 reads CASSQDVAGGLQETQYF. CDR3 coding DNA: TGCGCCAGCAGCCAAGATGTAGCGGGAGGGCTGCAAGAGACCCAGTACTTC.

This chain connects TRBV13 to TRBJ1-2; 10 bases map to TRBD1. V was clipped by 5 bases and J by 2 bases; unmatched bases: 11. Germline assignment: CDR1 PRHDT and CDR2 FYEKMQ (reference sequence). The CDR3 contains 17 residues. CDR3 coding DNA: TGTGCCAGCAGCGTCTTCCGGGGGGGACAGGGGAACTATGGCTACACCTTC. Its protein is CASSVFRGGQGNYGYTF. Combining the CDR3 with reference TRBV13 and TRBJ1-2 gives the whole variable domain AAGVIQSPRHLIKEKRETATLKCYPIPRHDTVYWYQQGPGQDPQFLISFYEKMQSDKGSIPDRFSAQQFSDYHSELNMSSLELGDSALYFCASSVFRGGQGNYGYTFGSGTRLTVV.

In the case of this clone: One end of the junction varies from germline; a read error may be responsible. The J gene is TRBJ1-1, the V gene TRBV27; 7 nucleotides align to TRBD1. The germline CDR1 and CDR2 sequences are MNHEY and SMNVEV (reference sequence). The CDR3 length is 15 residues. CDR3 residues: CASSLSTGVDTEAFF. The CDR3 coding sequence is TGTGCCAGCAGTCTATCCACAGGGGTGGACACTGAAGCTTTCTTT.

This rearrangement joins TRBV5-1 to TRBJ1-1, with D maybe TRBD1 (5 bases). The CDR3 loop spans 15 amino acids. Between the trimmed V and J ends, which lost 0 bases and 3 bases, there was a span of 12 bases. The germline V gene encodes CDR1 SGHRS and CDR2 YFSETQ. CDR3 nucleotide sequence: TGCGCCAGCAGCTTGGGGCGGGGGACCTACACTGAAGCTTTCTTT. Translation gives CASSLGRGTYTEAFF.

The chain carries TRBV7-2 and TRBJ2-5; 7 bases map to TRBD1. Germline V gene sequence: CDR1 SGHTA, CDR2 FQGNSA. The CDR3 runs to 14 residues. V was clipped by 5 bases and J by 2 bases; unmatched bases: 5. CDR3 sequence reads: CASSPDRVQETQYF. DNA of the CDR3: TGTGCCAGCAGCCCCGACAGGGTTCAAGAGACCCAGTACTTC.

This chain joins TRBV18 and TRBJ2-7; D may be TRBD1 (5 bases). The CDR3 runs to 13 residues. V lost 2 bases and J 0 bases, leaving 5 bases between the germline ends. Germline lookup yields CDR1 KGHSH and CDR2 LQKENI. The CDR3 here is CASSPGASYEQYV. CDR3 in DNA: TGTGCCAGCTCACCAGGGGCCTCCTACGAGCAGTACGTC.

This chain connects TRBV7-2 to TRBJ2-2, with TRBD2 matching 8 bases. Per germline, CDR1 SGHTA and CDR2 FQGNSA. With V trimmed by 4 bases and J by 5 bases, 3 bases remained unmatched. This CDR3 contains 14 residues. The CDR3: CASSWREATGELFF. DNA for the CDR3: TGTGCCAGCAGCTGGCGGGAGGCGACCGGGGAGCTGTTTTTT.

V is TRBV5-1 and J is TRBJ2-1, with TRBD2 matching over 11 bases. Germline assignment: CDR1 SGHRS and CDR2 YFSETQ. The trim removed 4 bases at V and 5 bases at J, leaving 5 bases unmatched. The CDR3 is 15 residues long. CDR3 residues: CASSTSSGRNNEQFF. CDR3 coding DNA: TGCGCCAGCAGCACGTCTAGCGGGAGGAACAATGAGCAGTTCTTC.

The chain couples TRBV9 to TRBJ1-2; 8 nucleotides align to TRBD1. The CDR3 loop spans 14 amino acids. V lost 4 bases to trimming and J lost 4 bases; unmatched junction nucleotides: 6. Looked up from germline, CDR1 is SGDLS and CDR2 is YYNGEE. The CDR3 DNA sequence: TGTGCCAGCAGCCCGCGGACAGGGACCTATGGCTACACCTTC. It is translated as CASSPRTGTYGYTF.

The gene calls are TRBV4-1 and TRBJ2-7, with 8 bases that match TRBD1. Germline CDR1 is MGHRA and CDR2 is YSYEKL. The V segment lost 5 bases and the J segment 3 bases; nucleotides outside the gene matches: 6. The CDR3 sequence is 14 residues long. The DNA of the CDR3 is TGCGCCAGCAGCGAGCGACAGGGGATCTACGAGCAGTACTTC. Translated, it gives CASSERQGIYEQYF.

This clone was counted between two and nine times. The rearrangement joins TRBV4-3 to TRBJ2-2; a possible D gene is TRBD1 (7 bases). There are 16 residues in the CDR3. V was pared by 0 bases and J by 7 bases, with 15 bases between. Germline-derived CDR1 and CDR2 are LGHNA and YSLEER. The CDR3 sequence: CASSQDHQGGNGELFF. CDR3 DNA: TGCGCCAGCAGCCAAGATCATCAGGGGGGAAACGGGGAGCTGTTTTTT.

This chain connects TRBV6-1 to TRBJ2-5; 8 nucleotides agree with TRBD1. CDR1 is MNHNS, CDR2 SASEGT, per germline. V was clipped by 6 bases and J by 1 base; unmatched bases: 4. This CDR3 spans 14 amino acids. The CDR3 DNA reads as TGTGCCAGCAGGGACAGGGACTCCCAAGAGACCCAGTACTTC. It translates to CASRDRDSQETQYF.

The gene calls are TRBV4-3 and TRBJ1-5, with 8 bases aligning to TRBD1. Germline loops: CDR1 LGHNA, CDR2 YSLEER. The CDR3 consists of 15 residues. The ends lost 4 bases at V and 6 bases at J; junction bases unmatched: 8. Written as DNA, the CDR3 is TGCGCCAGCAGCCCCGAGTGGACAGGGTTTCAGCCCCAGCATTTT. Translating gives CASSPEWTGFQPQHF.

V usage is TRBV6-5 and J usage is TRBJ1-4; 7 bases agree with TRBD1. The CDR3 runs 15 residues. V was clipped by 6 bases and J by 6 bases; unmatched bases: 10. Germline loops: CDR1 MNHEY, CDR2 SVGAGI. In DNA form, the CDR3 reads TGTGCCAGCAGCTTCGACAGGGCAGCAGATGAAAAACTGTTTTTT. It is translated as CASSFDRAADEKLFF.

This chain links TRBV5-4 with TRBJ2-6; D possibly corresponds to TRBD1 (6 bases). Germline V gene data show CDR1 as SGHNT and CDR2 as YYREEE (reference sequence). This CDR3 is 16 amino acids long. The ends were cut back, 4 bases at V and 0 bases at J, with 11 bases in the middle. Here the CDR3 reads CASSPDSVSGANVLTF. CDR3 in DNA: TGTGCCAGCAGCCCGGACAGCGTCTCTGGGGCCAACGTCCTGACTTTC.

In nucleotides, the CDR3 is TGTGCCAGCAGCCGCGACACCGCACCCTACGAGCAGTACTTC. It encodes CASSRDTAPYEQYF. The chain is built from TRBV7-9 and TRBJ2-7; no clear D gene. Germline-derived CDR1 and CDR2 are SEHNR and FQNEAQ (reference sequence). This CDR3 region has 14 residues. Trimming shortened V by 5 bases and J by 2 bases, and 13 bases separated the two germline ends.

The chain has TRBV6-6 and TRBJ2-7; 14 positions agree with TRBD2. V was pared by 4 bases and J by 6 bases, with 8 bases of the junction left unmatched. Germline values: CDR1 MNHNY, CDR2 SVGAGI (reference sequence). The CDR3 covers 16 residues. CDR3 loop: CASSSIGTSGSSEQYV. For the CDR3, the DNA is TGTGCCAGCAGTTCAATCGGGACTAGCGGGAGCAGCGAGCAGTACGTC.

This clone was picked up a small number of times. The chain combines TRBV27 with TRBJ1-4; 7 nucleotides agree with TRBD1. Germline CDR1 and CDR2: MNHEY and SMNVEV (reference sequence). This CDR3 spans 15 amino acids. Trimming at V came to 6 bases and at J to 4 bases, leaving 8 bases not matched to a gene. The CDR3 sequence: CASRFPSGGNEKLFF. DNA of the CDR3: TGTGCCAGCAGGTTCCCTTCAGGGGGTAATGAAAAACTGTTTTTT.

CDR3 DNA sequence: TGTGCCATCAGTGAGTTACGACCTACCGGGACTAGCGGGAGGGCCGGGTCTGGTGAGCAGTTCTTC. Translated, it gives CAISELRPTGTSGRAGSGEQFF. The J gene is TRBJ2-1, the V gene TRBV10-3, with 16 bases aligning to TRBD2. CDR3 length: 22 amino acids. The J segment lost 9 bases and the V segment lost 1 base, leaving 21 bases of the junction unmatched. Germline CDR1 ENHRY, CDR2 SYGVKD.

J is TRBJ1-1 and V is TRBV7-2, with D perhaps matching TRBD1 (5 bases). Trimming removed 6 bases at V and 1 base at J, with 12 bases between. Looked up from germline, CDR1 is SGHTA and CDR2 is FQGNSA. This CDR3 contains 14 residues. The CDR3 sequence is CASSSGTSNTEAFF. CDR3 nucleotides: TGTGCCAGCAGTTCCGGGACTTCGAACACTGAAGCTTTCTTT.

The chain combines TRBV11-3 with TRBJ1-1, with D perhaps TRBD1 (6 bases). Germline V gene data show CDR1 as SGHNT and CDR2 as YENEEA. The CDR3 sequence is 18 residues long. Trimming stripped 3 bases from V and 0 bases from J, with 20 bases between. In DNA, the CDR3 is TGTGCCAGCAGCTTGGCACGACAGGTGGGTCAGATGAACACTGAAGCTTTCTTT. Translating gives CASSLARQVGQMNTEAFF.